This T cell receptor (beta chain) is from a study of CD8+CD57+ T cells in acquired aplastic anemia. Looking at the study overall: Sorted CD4+ and CD8+ cell DNA averaged about 3 ug. In CD4+ cells, healthy donors produced an average of about 10 million reads.

This CDR3 spans 13 amino acids. Germline V gives CDR1 MGHDK, CDR2 SYGVNS. With V trimmed by 4 bases and J by 4 bases, 4 bases remained unmatched. TCR beta VDJ and CDR3 profiling used genomic DNA as template. From the reads, TCRdb called clonotypes with MiXCR, one entry per CDR3 protein. The data hold approximately 99,000 distinct CDR3 sequences, with around half observed a single time. In its sample, this clonotype was seen a few times. Its antigen is unidentified. Findings and caveats of the study: CD8+ Simpson's diversity in patients was not significantly different from that in controls. Researchers report that 25 to 35 CD8+ CDR3 sequences appeared in both patients and controls.

This sequence joins TRBV25-1 and TRBJ2-7, with TRBD2 matching 7 bases. The sequencing input was sorted CD4+, CD8+, or CD8+CD57+ T cells (not recorded which) from PBMCs. The TCR was taken from a human donor in good health, serving as a control. The CDR3 coding sequence is TGTGCCAGCAGTGGGGGGGGTCTGTACGAGCAGTACTTC. As protein: CASSGGGLYEQYF.